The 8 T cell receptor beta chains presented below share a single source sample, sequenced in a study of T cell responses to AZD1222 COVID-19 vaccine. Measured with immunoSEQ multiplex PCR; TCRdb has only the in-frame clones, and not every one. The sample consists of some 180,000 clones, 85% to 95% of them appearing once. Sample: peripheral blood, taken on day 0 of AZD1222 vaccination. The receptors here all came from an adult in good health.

The CDR3 is CASSPGLAGGPPYNEQFF. CDR3 DNA sequence: TGCGCCAGCAGTCCGGGACTAGCGGGGGGGCCCCCCTACAATGAGCAGTTCTTC. The chain recombines TRBV10-1 with TRBJ2-1, with 16 nucleotides matching TRBD2. CDR3 size: 18 residues. The J segment lost 2 bases and the V segment lost 5 bases, leaving 6 bases of the junction unmatched. Per the germline V gene, CDR1 is WNHNN and CDR2 is SYGVQD (reference sequence).

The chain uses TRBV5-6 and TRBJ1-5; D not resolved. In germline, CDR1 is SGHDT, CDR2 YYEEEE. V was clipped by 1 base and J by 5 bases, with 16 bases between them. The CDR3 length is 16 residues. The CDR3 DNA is TGTGCCAGCAGCTTGATGACGGAGGCTCGGCATCAGCCCCAGCATTTT. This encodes CASSLMTEARHQPQHF.

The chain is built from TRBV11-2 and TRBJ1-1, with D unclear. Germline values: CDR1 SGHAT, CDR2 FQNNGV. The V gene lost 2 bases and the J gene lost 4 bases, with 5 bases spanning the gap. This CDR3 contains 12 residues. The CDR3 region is CASSLNPTEAFF. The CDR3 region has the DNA TGTGCCAGCAGCTTAAACCCCACTGAAGCTTTCTTT.

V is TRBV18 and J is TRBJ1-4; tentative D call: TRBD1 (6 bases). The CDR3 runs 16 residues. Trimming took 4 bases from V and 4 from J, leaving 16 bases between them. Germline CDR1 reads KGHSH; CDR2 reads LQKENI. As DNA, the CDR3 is TGTGCCAGCTCACTCCGCGTCGGACAGCTTAATGAAAAACTGTTTTTT. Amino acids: CASSLRVGQLNEKLFF.

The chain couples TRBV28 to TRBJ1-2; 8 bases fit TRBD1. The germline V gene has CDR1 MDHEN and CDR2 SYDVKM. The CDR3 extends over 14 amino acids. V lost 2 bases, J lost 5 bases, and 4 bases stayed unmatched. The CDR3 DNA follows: TGTGCCAGCAGTTTAACCGACAGGGGATATGGCTACACCTTC. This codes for CASSLTDRGYGYTF.

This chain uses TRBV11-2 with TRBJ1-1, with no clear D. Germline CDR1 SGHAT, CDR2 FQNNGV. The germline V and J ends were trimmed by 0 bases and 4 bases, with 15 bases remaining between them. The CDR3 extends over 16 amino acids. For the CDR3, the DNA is TGTGCCAGCAGCTTAGATAGGACGGAAGCAGTCACTGAAGCTTTCTTT. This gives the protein CASSLDRTEAVTEAFF.

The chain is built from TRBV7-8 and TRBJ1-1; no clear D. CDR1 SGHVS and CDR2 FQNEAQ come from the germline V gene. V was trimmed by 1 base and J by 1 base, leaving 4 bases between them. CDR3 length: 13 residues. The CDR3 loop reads CASSLGQNTEAFF. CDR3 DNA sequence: TGTGCCAGCAGCTTAGGCCAGAACACTGAAGCTTTCTTT. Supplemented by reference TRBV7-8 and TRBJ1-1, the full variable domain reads GAGVSQSPRYKVAKRGQDVALRCDPISGHVSLFWYQQALGQGPEFLTYFQNEAQLDKSGLPSDRFFAERPEGSVSTLKIQRTQQEDSAVYLCASSLGQNTEAFFGQGTRLTVV.

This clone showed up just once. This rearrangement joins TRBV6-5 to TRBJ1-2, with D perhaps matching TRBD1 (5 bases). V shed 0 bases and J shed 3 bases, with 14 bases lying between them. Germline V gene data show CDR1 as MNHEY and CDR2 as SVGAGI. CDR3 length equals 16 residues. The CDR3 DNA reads TGTGCCAGCAGTTACTCGTTCAAAGGGGATCACTATGGCTACACCTTC. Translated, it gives CASSYSFKGDHYGYTF.